The present T cell receptor (beta chain) was sequenced within a study of identical twins. Germline V lookup: CDR1 SGHAT, CDR2 FQNNGV. The CDR3 is 13 residues long. The V end lost 3 bases, the J end lost 2 bases, and 8 bases lay between the germline ends. From the 5' RACE reads, TCRdb called clonotypes with MiXCR, one entry per CDR3 protein. The repertoire holds fewer than 900,000 distinct CDR3 sequences, with around a sixth as singletons. The same data also went into a second study, on T cells expressing NK-cell markers. This second report adds: Of the CD8+ T cell pool in about 6 donors, roughly 1.0-8% was accounted for by dominant NKG2C+ clonotypes.

The source is a woman in her late teens or twenties in good health. This chain joins TRBV11-2 and TRBJ2-7, with D uncertain. Sequencing input: PBMCs. The CDR3 DNA reads as TGTGCCAGCAGCTTTGTCAGTACCTACGAGCAGTACTTC. It translates to CASSFVSTYEQYF.